The TCR beta chain described here comes from a study of blood T cell repertoires in COVID-19. Study-level background: Acute-phase and convalescent COVID-19 samples originated in the United States, Italy and Spain.

CDR3 size: 14 residues. Looked up from germline, CDR1 is LNHDA and CDR2 is SQIVND (reference sequence). The ends were cut back, 6 bases at V and 5 bases at J, with 16 bases in the middle. Authors' analysis steps: Reference gene primer amplification in the assay estimated nucleated cell counts. The assay was immunoSEQ multiplex PCR, and TCRdb's table has in-frame clones only and misses some. V, J and clone size reflect that table, while D and trimming were determined from the DNA. The profile covers about 69,000 clones, with about 85% appearing a single time and around 2.9% taken by the ten largest. The source is a man older than 75 with acute or convalescent COVID-19. The genes are TRBV19 and TRBJ1-2, with D maybe TRBD1 (5 bases). Sequencing used peripheral blood. The CDR3 region has the DNA TGTGCCAGTAGCGTGCCGTCAGGGATATATGGCTACACCTTC. This translates into CASSVPSGIYGYTF.